These 19 T cell receptor beta chains were sequenced from one sample in a study of blood T cell repertoires in COVID-19. This table comes from immunoSEQ multiplex PCR, and its TCRdb copy is limited to in-frame clones, with some not included. This sample yields roughly 300,000 clones, of which approximately 84% are seen a single time; about 4.6% belongs to the top ten. Specimen: PBMCs or T cells enriched from blood (not recorded which). Source of these receptors: a man aged 25-45 years who had recovered from COVID-19.

The genes are TRBV9 and TRBJ1-3; D not resolved. The ends were cut back, 4 bases at V and 4 bases at J, with 12 bases in the middle. Germline V gene data show CDR1 as SGDLS and CDR2 as YYNGEE. This CDR3 has 14 residues. Written as DNA, the CDR3 is TGTGCCAGCAGCCCCCCCCGGGGAGGAAACACCATATATTTT. Its translation is CASSPPRGGNTIYF.

This clone was seen a single time. CDR3 protein: CASSQQDTYGYTF. The CDR3, as DNA: TGTGCCAGCAGCCAACAGGATACCTATGGCTACACCTTC. The rearrangement joins TRBV3-1 (or the pseudogene TRBV3-2) to TRBJ1-2, with D unclear. CDR1 and CDR2 from the germline V gene are LGHDT and YNNKEL (reference sequence). Trimming left V 2 bases short and J 4 bases short, with 8 bases between. The CDR3 has 13 residues.

The gene calls are TRBV21-1 and TRBJ2-7; the DNA was not used to check the table's D call, TRBD1. TRBV21-1 represents a pseudogene. The CDR3 totals 14 residues. This CDR3 reads CASSKDRFSYEQYF. In DNA, the CDR3 is TGTGCCAGCAGCAAAGACAGGTTCTCCTACGAGCAGTACTTC.

This clone has more than one count but fewer than ten. The chain couples TRBV7-9 to TRBJ2-2, with D perhaps matching TRBD2 (6 bases). There are 11 residues in the CDR3. Trimming stripped 9 bases from V and 8 bases from J, with 10 bases between. Germline loops: CDR1 SEHNR, CDR2 FQNEAQ (reference sequence). The CDR3 is CASRGSGELFF. CDR3 in DNA: TGTGCCAGTCGGGGGTCGGGGGAGCTGTTTTTT.

This clone occurred once. The chain recombines TRBV4-2 with TRBJ2-3; D possibly corresponds to TRBD2 (6 bases). Germline CDR1 and CDR2: LGHNA and YNFKEQ. V dropped 4 bases and J dropped 0 bases, with 11 bases sitting between them. The CDR3 contains 15 residues. The CDR3 loop is CASSRLGGSTDTQYF. The CDR3 coding sequence is TGTGCCAGCAGCCGATTGGGGGGAAGCACAGATACGCAGTATTTT.

The V and J genes are TRBV9 and TRBJ2-5, with D hard to call. The CDR3 consists of 12 residues. Between the trimmed V and J ends, which lost 3 bases and 9 bases, there was a span of 12 bases. The germline V gene encodes CDR1 SGDLS and CDR2 YYNGEE. Written as DNA, the CDR3 is TGTGCCAGCAGCGCAGTGACGGCGGCCCAGTACTTC. Protein product: CASSAVTAAQYF.

This sequence joins TRBV5-1 and TRBJ2-1, with 9 bases matching TRBD2. V trimming: 2 bases; J trimming: 7 bases; junction bases outside the gene matches: 4. This CDR3 spans 14 amino acids. Germline V gives CDR1 SGHRS, CDR2 YFSETQ. The CDR3 coding sequence is TGCGCCAGCAGCTTTATCGCGGGAGGGAATGAGCAGTTCTTC. This encodes CASSFIAGGNEQFF.

CDR3 coding DNA: TGTGCCAGTAGTATATTAGTCGCCGGGGAGCTGTTTTTT. The encoded protein is CASSILVAGELFF. The chain has TRBV19 and TRBJ2-2; D gene uncertain. The CDR3 length is 13 residues. With 2 bases removed from V and 6 bases from J, the gap between germline ends came to 7 bases. Looked up from germline, CDR1 is LNHDA and CDR2 is SQIVND (reference sequence).

The chain uses TRBV5-4 and TRBJ1-6, with D possibly TRBD1 on 5 matching bases. Trimming cost V 4 bases and J 8 bases, with 19 bases left between them. The CDR3 contains 16 residues. Germline CDR1 reads SGHNT; CDR2 reads YYREEE (reference sequence). The CDR3 DNA sequence: TGTGCCAGCAGCCCAAAGCCCGGGGGAGGGTATTCACCCCTCCACTTT. It translates to CASSPKPGGGYSPLHF.

The gene calls are TRBV18 and TRBJ1-1; 8 nucleotides align to TRBD1. The germline V gene encodes CDR1 KGHSH and CDR2 LQKENI. The V gene end was trimmed by 6 bases and the J gene end by 3 bases; junction bases not matched to a gene: 3. The length of the CDR3 is 13 residues. The CDR3 reads CASSADRDTEAFF. CDR3 in DNA: TGTGCCAGCTCTGCGGACAGGGACACTGAAGCTTTCTTT.

The chain links TRBV7-9 to TRBJ1-5; 8 bases line up with TRBD1. V lost 3 bases, J lost 3 bases, and 4 bases stayed unmatched. The CDR3 is 15 residues long. CDR1 and CDR2 (germline): SEHNR, FQNEAQ (reference sequence). As DNA, the CDR3 is TGTGCCAGCAGCTTTTCAGGGGGCCCCAATCAGCCCCAGCATTTT. Its translation: CASSFSGGPNQPQHF.

The rearrangement uses TRBV7-2 and TRBJ2-7; 7 nucleotides line up with TRBD2. With V trimmed by 2 bases and J by 9 bases, 10 bases remained unmatched. CDR1 SGHTA and CDR2 FQGNSA come from the germline V gene. The CDR3 runs 14 residues. This chain's CDR3 is CASSLSRDYVGQYF. CDR3 nucleotides: TGTGCCAGCAGCTTATCCCGGGACTATGTGGGGCAGTACTTC.

This clone has only a few counts. This chain connects TRBV24-1 to TRBJ1-2, with 10 bases that match TRBD1. The germline V gene encodes CDR1 KGHDR and CDR2 SFDVKD. The CDR3 extends over 15 amino acids. With V trimmed by 11 bases and J by 0 bases, 8 bases remained unmatched. As DNA, the CDR3 is TGTGCCATGTCCGGGACAGGGGCCACTAACTATGGCTACACCTTC. Protein product: CAMSGTGATNYGYTF.

This chain uses TRBV5-1 with TRBJ2-7, with a weak D call TRBD1 (6 bases). V shed 4 bases and J shed 3 bases, with 11 bases lying between them. The CDR3 loop spans 13 amino acids. Germline CDR1 is SGHRS and CDR2 is YFSETQ. CDR3 sequence reads: CASSRDTLYEQYF. The CDR3 nucleotides read TGCGCCAGCAGCCGGGACACCCTCTACGAGCAGTACTTC.

The rearrangement uses TRBV6-5 and TRBJ1-6; 7 bases agree with TRBD1. Germline V gene lookup returns CDR1 MNHEY and CDR2 SVGAGI. CDR3 length: 14 residues. V dropped 6 bases and J dropped 14; count of bases not matched to a gene: 13. CDR3 DNA: TGTGCCAGCAGGCGCCGGGACAGCCCTGGAGCCCTCCACTTT. Protein product: CASRRRDSPGALHF.

The rearrangement joins TRBV19 to TRBJ2-5; 7 bases line up with TRBD1. With 3 bases clipped from V and 5 bases from J, the junction kept 6 bases outside the gene matches. Germline assignment: CDR1 LNHDA and CDR2 SQIVND (reference sequence). The CDR3 runs to 14 residues. The CDR3 sequence: CASSIRTGRETQYF. The CDR3 region has the DNA TGTGCCAGTAGTATCAGGACAGGCAGGGAGACCCAGTACTTC.

The rearrangement joins TRBV29-1 to TRBJ1-1; D gene unclear. Germline V gives CDR1 SQVTM, CDR2 ANQGSEA. The CDR3 contains 11 residues. V lost 7 bases and J 3 bases, leaving 9 bases between the germline ends. The CDR3: CSGAFDTEAFF. The CDR3 DNA follows: TGCAGCGGGGCCTTCGACACTGAAGCTTTCTTT.

The rearrangement joins TRBV11-2 to TRBJ2-5; the D gene is possibly TRBD2 (6 bases). The V gene lost 3 bases and the J gene lost 3 bases, with 11 bases spanning the gap. The CDR3 is 14 amino acids. Germline CDR1 SGHAT, CDR2 FQNNGV. This CDR3 reads CASSFGRREETQYF. The CDR3 DNA reads TGTGCCAGCAGCTTTGGGAGGCGAGAAGAGACCCAGTACTTC.

This clone occurred once. The genes are TRBV24-1 and TRBJ1-5; 10 nucleotides agree with TRBD1. The CDR3 totals 14 residues. J was trimmed by 10 bases and V by 4 bases; bases with no gene match: 6. Germline V CDR1 and CDR2: KGHDR, SFDVKD. The CDR3 region has the DNA TGTGCCACCAGTGAGGGGACAGGGGCCGTCCCCCAGCATTTT. Its protein is CATSEGTGAVPQHF.